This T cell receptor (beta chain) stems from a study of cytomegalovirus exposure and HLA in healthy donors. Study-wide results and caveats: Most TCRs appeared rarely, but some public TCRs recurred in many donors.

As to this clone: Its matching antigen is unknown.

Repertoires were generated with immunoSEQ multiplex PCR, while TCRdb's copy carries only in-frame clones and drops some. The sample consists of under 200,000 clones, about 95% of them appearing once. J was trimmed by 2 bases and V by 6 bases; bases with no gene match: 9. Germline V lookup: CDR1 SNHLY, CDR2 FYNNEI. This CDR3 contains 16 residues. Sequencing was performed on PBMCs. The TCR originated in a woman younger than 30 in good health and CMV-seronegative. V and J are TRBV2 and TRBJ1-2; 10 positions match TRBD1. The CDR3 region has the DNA TGTGCCAGCAGCCTCGGACAGGGGGGGATAAACTATGGCTACACCTTC. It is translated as CASSLGQGGINYGYTF.